The clone carrying this TCR beta chain appeared many times. The target antigen is unknown. A library made for alpha chains picked up this beta chain off target, so its size means little. Time point described: sample taken at primary tumor resection. Donation came from 70 or so patients with untreated early-stage non-small cell lung cancer. This sample was taken from a study of spatial heterogeneity in lung cancer. On the study more broadly: Beta-chain sequences consistently outnumbered alpha-chain sequences in detection.

CDR3 length equals 20 residues. The ends lost 2 bases at V and 1 base at J; junction bases unmatched: 17. Per germline, CDR1 DFQATT and CDR2 SNEGSKA (reference sequence). Study-level findings and limits: Tracking of tumor mutation counts was seen in expanded intratumoral alpha and beta TCR counts.

TCRdb redid the calling of the 5' RACE reads with MiXCR, one entry per CDR3 protein. This sample has 5,900 or so distinct CDR3 sequences; around 8% occur once, and the top ten carry 25% to 30%. The J gene is TRBJ2-5, the V gene TRBV20-1; 12 positions agree with TRBD2. This specimen consisted of lung tumor tissue, obtained at surgery. This clonotype originated in a female donor with early-stage non-small cell lung cancer. The CDR3 nucleotides are TGCAGTGCTAGATTGAAGGGAAAAGTGGGACTAGCGGGTTCCCAAGAGACCCAGTACTTC. Residues: CSARLKGKVGLAGSQETQYF.